This TCR beta chain came from a study of regulatory T cells in long-lasting Graves disease. Time point denoted: newly diagnosed GD, antithyroid drugs for less than 3 months. PBMC-derived RNA was used for the TCR library. This clonotype has more than one count but fewer than ten. Germline V gene sequence: CDR1 LNHDA, CDR2 SQIVND (reference sequence). CDR3 length: 17 residues. V was pared by 3 bases and J by 2 bases, with 12 bases of the junction left unmatched. Sequencing libraries for TCR beta were prepared with iRepertoire HTBI primers and Arm-PCR of CDR3 regions. One entry per CDR3 protein, called by TCRdb with MiXCR from the multiplex PCR reads. The repertoire holds around 450,000 distinct CDR3 sequences, with about 17% as singletons. The same data also contributed to another study, on T cells in Graves' hyperthyroidism and ophthalmopathy. Turning to that study: Carried out on the TCR CDR3, a first-round RT-PCR used the HTBI primer set.

The chain combines TRBV19 with TRBJ2-7; 8 bases agree with TRBD2. This clonotype was obtained from a man in his forties with Graves disease. Material: peripheral blood mononuclear cells (PBMCs), obtained at new diagnosis, from a patient treated with antithyroid drugs. CDR3 sequence (DNA): TGTGCCAGTAGTATCCAAGCGGGGGTACAACTTCCCTACGAGCAGTACTTC. It encodes CASSIQAGVQLPYEQYF.